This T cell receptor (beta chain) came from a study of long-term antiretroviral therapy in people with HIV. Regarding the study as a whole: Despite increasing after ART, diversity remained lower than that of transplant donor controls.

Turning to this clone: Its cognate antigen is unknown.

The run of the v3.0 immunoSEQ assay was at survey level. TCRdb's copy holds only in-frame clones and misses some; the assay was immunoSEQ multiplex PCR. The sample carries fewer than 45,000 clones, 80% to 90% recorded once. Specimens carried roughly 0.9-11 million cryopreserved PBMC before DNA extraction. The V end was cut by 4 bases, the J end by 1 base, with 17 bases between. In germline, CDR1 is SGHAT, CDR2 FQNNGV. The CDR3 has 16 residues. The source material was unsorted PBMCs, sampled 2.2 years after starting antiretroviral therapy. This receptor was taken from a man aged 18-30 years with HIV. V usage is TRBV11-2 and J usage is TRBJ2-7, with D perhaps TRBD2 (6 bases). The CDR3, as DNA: TGTGCCAGCAGCTCTATCCCCCAGCGGGTATCCTACGAGCAGTACTTC. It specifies CASSSIPQRVSYEQYF.